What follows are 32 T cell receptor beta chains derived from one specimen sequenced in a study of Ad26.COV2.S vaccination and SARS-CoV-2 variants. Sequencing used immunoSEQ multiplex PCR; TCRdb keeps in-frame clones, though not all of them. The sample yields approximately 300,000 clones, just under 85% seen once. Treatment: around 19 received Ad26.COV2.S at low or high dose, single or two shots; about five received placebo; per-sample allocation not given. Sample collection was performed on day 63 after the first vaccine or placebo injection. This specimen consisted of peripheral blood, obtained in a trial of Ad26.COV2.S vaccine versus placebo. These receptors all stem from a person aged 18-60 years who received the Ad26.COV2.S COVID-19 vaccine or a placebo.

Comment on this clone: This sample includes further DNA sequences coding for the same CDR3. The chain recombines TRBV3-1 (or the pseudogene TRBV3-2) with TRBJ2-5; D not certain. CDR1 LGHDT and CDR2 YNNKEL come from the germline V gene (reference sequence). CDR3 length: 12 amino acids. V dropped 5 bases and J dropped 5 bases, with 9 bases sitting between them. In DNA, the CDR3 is TGTGCCAGCAGCTACGGTGGGGAGACCCAGTACTTC. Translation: CASSYGGETQYF.

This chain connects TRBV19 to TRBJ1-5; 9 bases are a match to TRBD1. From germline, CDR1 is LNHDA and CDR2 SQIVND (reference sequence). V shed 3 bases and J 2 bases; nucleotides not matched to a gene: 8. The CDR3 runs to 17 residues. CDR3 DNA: TGTGCCAGTAGTATCAACCCGGGACAGGGAGGCAATCAGCCCCAGCATTTT. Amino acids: CASSINPGQGGNQPQHF. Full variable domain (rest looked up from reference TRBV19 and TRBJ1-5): DGGITQSPKYLFRKEGQNVTLSCEQNLNHDAMYWYRQDPGQGLRLIYYSQIVNDFQKGDIAEGYSVSREKKESFPLTVTSAQKNPTAFYLCASSINPGQGGNQPQHFGDGTRLSIL.

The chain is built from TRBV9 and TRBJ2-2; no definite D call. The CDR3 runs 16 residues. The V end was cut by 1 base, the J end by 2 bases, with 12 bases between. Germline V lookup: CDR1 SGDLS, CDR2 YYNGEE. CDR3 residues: CASSVSGIPNTGELFF. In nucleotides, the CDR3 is TGTGCCAGCAGCGTATCTGGGATCCCAAACACCGGGGAGCTGTTTTTT.

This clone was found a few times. The CDR3 region is CATSDGGWGTDTQYF. The DNA for the CDR3 is TGTGCCACCAGTGACGGTGGGTGGGGCACAGATACGCAGTATTTT. This chain connects TRBV24-1 to TRBJ2-3; D not certain. This CDR3 has 15 residues. The germline V gene has CDR1 KGHDR and CDR2 SFDVKD. Trimming pared 4 bases from V and 1 base from J, leaving 11 bases between.

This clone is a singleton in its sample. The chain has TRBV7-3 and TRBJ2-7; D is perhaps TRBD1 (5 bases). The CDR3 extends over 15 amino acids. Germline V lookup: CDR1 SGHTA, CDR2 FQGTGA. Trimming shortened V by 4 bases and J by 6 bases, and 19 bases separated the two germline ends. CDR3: CASSSTPGIGGEQYF. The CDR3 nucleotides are TGTGCCAGCAGCTCAACACCAGGGATCGGTGGCGAGCAGTACTTC.

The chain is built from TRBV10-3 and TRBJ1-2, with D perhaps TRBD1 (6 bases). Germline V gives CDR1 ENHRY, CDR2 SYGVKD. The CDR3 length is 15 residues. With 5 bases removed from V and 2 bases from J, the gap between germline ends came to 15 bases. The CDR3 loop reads CAISPPDSRNYGYTF. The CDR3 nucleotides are TGTGCCATCAGTCCTCCGGACAGCCGGAACTATGGCTACACCTTC.

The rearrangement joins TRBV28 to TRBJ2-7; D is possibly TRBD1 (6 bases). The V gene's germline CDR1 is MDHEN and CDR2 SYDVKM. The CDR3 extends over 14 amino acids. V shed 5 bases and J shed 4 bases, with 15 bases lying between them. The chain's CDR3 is CASSGGPLRYEQYF. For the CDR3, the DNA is TGTGCCAGCAGTGGGGGCCCACTTCGGTACGAGCAGTACTTC.

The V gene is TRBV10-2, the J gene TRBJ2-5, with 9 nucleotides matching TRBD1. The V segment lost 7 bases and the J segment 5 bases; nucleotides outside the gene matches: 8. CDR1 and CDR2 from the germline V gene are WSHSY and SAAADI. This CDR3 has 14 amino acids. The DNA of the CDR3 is TGCGCCAGCATTCTCACAGGGGGCGGGGAGACCCAGTACTTC. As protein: CASILTGGGETQYF.

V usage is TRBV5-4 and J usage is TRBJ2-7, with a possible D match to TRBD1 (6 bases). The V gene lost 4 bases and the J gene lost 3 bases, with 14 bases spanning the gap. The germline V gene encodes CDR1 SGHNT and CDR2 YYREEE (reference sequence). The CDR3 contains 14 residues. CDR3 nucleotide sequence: TGTGCCAGCAGCCCTGACAGGCTCTTCTACGAGCAGTACTTC. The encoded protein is CASSPDRLFYEQYF.

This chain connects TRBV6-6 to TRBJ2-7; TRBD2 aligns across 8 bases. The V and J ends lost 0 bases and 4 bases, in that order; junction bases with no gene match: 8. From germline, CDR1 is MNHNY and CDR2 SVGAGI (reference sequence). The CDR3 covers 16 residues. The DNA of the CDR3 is TGTGCCAGCAGTTACTCCGGGGGGGCCACTGGGTACGAGCAGTACTTC. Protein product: CASSYSGGATGYEQYF.

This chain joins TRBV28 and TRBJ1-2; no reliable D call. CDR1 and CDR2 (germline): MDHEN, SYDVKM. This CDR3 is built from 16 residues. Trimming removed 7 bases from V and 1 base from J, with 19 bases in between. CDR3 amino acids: CASTRALLTFNYGYTF. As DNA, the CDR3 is TGTGCCAGCACCCGGGCCCTACTTACTTTTAACTATGGCTACACCTTC.

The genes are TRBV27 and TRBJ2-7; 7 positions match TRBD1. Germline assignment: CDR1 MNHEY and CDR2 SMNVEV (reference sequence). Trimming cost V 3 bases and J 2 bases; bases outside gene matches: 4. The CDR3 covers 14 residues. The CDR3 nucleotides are TGTGCCAGCAGTTTGGACAGGAGAGCCTACGAGCAGTACTTC. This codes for CASSLDRRAYEQYF.

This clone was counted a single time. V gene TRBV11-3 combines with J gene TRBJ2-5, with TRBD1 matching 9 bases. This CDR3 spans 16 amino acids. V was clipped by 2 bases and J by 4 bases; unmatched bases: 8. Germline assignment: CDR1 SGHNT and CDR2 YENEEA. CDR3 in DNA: TGTGCCAGCAGCTTAATTATGACAGGGGGTAGAGAGACCCAGTACTTC. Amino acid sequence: CASSLIMTGGRETQYF.

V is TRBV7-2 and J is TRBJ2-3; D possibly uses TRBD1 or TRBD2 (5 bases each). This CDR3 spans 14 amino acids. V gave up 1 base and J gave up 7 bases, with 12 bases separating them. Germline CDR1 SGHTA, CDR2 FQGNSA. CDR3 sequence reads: CASSLVMGVNTQYF. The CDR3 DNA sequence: TGTGCCAGCAGCTTAGTCATGGGGGTCAATACGCAGTATTTT.

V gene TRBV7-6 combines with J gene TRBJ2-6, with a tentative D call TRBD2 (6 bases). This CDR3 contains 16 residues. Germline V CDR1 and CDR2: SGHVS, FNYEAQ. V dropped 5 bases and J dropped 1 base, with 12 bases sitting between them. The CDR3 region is CASSPRGVSGANVLTF. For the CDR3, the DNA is TGTGCCAGCAGCCCCCGCGGGGTGTCTGGGGCCAACGTCCTGACTTTC.

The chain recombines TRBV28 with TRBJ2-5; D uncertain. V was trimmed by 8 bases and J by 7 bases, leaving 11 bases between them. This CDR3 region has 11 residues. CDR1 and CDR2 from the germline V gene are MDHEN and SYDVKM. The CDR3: CASGRTRTQYF. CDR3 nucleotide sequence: TGTGCCAGCGGACGGACCCGGACCCAGTACTTC.

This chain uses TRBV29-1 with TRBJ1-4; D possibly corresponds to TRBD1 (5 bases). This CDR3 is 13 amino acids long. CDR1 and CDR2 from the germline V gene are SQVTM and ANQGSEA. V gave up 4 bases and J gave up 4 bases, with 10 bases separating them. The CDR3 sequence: CSVAERGNEKLFF. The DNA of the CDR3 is TGCAGCGTTGCAGAGAGGGGTAATGAAAAACTGTTTTTT.

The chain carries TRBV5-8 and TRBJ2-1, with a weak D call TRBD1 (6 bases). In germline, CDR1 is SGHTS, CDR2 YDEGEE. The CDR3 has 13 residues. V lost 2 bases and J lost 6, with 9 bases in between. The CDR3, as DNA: TGTGCCAGCAGCTTATACAGGGCCAATGAGCAGTTCTTC. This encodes CASSLYRANEQFF. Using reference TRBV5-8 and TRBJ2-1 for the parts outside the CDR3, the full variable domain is EAGVTQSPTHLIKTRGQQATLRCSPISGHTSVYWYQQALGLGLQFLLWYDEGEERNRGNFPPRFSGRQFPNYSSELNVNALELEDSALYLCASSLYRANEQFFGPGTRLTVL.

CDR3 sequence reads: CASSLVWTTPSTTNEKLFF. CDR3 DNA sequence: TGTGCCAGCAGCTTAGTTTGGACAACTCCTTCCACAACTAATGAAAAACTGTTTTTT. The V and J genes are TRBV7-9 and TRBJ1-4; D might be TRBD1 (5 bases). The germline V gene has CDR1 SEHNR and CDR2 FQNEAQ (reference sequence). The CDR3 totals 19 residues. Trimming pared 1 base from V and 0 bases from J, leaving 18 bases between.

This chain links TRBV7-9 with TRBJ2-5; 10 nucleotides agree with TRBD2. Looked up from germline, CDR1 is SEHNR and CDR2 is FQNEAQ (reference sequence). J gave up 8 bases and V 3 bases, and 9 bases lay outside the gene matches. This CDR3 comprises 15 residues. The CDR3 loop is CASSFGLAGDGTQYF. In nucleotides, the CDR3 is TGTGCCAGCAGCTTTGGCCTAGCGGGGGACGGTACCCAGTACTTC. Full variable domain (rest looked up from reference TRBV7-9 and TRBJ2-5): DTGVSQNPRHKITKRGQNVTFRCDPISEHNRLYWYRQTLGQGPEFLTYFQNEAQLEKSRLLSDRFSAERPKGSFSTLEIQRTEQGDSAMYLCASSFGLAGDGTQYFGPGTRLLVL.

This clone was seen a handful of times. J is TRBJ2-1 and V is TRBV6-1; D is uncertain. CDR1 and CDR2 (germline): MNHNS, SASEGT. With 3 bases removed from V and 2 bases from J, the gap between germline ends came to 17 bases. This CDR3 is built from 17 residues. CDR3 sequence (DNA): TGTGCCAGCAGTGATCAATCGACCGCTCTAACCTACAATGAGCAGTTCTTC. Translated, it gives CASSDQSTALTYNEQFF.

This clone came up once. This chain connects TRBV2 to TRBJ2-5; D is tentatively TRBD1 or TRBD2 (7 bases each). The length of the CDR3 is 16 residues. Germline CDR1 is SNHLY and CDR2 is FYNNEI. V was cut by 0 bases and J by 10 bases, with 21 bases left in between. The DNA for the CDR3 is TGTGCCAGCAGTGAAGCGCGGGGGACAGACAATGAGGTCCAGTACTTC. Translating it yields CASSEARGTDNEVQYF.

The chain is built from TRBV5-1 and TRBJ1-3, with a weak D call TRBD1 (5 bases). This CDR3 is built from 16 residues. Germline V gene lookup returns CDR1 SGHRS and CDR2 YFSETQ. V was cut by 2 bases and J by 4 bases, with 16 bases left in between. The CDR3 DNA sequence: TGCGCCAGCAGCTTCCGGGGCCAGGATGCCGGAAACACCATATATTTT. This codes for CASSFRGQDAGNTIYF.

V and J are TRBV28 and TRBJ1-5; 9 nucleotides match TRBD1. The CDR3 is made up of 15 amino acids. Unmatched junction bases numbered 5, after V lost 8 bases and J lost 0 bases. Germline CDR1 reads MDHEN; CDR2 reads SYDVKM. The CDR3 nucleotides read TGTGCCAGCCGGACAGGGGCCATTAGCAATCAGCCCCAGCATTTT. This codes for CASRTGAISNQPQHF. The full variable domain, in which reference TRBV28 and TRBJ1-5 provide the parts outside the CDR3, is DVKVTQSSRYLVKRTGEKVFLECVQDMDHENMFWYRQDPGLGLRLIYFSYDVKMKEKGDIPEGYSVSREKKERFSLILESASTNQTSMYLCASRTGAISNQPQHFGDGTRLSIL.

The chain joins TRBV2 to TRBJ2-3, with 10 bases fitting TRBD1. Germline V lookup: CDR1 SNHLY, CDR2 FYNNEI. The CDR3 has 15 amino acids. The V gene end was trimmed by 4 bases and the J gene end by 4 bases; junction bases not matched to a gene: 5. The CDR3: CASSGGTGDADTQYF. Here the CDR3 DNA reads TGTGCCAGCAGTGGGGGGACAGGGGACGCAGATACGCAGTATTTT.

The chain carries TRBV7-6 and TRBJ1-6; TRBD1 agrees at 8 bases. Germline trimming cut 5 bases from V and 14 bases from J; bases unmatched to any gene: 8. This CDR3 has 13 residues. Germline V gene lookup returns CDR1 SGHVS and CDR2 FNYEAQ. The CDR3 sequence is CASSPRQGRTLHF. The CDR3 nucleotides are TGTGCCAGCAGCCCGAGACAGGGGAGGACCCTCCACTTT.

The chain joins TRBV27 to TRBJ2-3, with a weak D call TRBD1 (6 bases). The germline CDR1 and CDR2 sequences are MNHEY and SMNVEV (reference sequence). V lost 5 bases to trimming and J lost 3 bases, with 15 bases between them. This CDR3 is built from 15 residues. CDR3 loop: CASSLQGWETDTQYF. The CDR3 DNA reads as TGTGCCAGCAGTCTACAGGGCTGGGAAACAGATACGCAGTATTTT.

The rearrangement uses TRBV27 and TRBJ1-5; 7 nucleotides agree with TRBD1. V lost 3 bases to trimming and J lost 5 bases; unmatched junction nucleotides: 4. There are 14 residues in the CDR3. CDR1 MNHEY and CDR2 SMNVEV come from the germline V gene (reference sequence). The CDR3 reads CASSFAGGDQPQHF. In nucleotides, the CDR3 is TGTGCCAGCAGTTTCGCAGGGGGGGATCAGCCCCAGCATTTT.

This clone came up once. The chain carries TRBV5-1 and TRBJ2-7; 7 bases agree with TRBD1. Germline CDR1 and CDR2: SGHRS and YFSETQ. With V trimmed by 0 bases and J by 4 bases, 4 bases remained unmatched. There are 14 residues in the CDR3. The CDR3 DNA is TGCGCCAGCAGCTTGGTGAGGGGGCAGTACGAGCAGTACTTC. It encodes CASSLVRGQYEQYF.

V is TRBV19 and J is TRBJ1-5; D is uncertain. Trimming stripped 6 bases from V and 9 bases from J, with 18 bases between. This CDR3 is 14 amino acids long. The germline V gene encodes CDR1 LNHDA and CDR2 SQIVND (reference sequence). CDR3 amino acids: CASSSSREARPQHF. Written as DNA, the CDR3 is TGTGCCAGTAGCTCCTCCCGCGAAGCACGGCCCCAGCATTTT. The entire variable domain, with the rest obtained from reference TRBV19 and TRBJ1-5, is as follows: DGGITQSPKYLFRKEGQNVTLSCEQNLNHDAMYWYRQDPGQGLRLIYYSQIVNDFQKGDIAEGYSVSREKKESFPLTVTSAQKNPTAFYLCASSSSREARPQHFGDGTRLSIL.

CDR3 bases: TGTGCCAGCAGAAGACAGGGGGCGAGAGAGACCCAGTACTTC. Amino acids: CASRRQGARETQYF. J is TRBJ2-5 and V is TRBV28; 10 nucleotides align to TRBD1. J gave up 4 bases and V 6 bases, and 5 bases lay outside the gene matches. This CDR3 region has 14 residues. CDR1 is MDHEN and CDR2 is SYDVKM in the germline V gene.

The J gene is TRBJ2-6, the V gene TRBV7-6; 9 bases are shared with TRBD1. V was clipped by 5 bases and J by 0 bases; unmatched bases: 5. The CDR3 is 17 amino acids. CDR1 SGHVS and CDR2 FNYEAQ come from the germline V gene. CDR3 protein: CASSPGQGVSGANVLTF. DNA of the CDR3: TGTGCCAGCAGCCCGGGACAGGGTGTCTCTGGGGCCAACGTCCTGACTTTC.